One and the same sample provided the 24 T cell receptor beta chains below, sequenced in a study of blood T cell repertoires in COVID-19. Generated by immunoSEQ multiplex PCR, the TCRdb table keeps only in-frame clones and is missing some. The table shows roughly 190,000 clones, with about 86% occurring only once. The sequenced sample consisted of peripheral blood. Receptors were obtained from a man aged 50-60 years with active or convalescent COVID-19.

This chain links TRBV13 with TRBJ2-1; 14 nucleotides line up with TRBD2. CDR1 and CDR2 (germline): PRHDT, FYEKMQ (reference sequence). V lost 6 bases and J lost 7; bases outside the gene matches: 8. The CDR3 is 16 amino acids. The CDR3 DNA sequence: TGTGCCAGCAGAAAGGGACTAGCGGGAGTTGTGAATGAGCAGTTCTTC. Translated, it gives CASRKGLAGVVNEQFF.

Only a few counts were recorded for this clone. Other DNA sequences in this sample translate to the same CDR3. The chain links TRBV5-1 to TRBJ1-4; 7 nucleotides match TRBD1. Germline values: CDR1 SGHRS, CDR2 YFSETQ. The CDR3 length is 14 residues. The V and J ends lost 0 bases and 4 bases, in that order; junction bases with no gene match: 0. This chain's CDR3 is CASSLGQGNEKLFF. For the CDR3, the DNA is TGCGCCAGCAGCTTGGGACAGGGTAATGAAAAACTGTTTTTT.

This chain joins TRBV10-3 and TRBJ1-4, with TRBD1 matching over 8 bases. Germline V gene sequence: CDR1 ENHRY, CDR2 SYGVKD. Trimming cost V 6 bases and J 8 bases; bases outside gene matches: 5. The CDR3 length is 13 residues. As DNA, the CDR3 is TGTGCCATCAGCGGAGGACAGGGCGAAAAACTGTTTTTT. Its protein product is CAISGGQGEKLFF.

The chain is built from TRBV7-2 and TRBJ1-2; no clear D gene. The length of the CDR3 is 13 residues. Germline CDR1 and CDR2: SGHTA and FQGNSA. Trimming stripped 1 base from V and 3 bases from J, with 6 bases between. The CDR3 nucleotides are TGTGCCAGCAGCTTAGGGCTGTACTATGGCTACACCTTC. This gives the protein CASSLGLYYGYTF.

The chain employs TRBV15 and TRBJ1-5; TRBD1 matches 9 bases. Germline loops: CDR1 LNHNV, CDR2 YYDKDF (reference sequence). The CDR3 runs to 16 residues. V lost 0 bases, J lost 7 bases, and 7 bases stayed unmatched. The CDR3 bases are TGTGCCACCAGCAGAGATCAGACAGGGGGACGGCAGCCCCAGCATTTT. Its protein product is CATSRDQTGGRQPQHF. The full variable domain, in which reference TRBV15 and TRBJ1-5 provide the parts outside the CDR3, is DAMVIQNPRYQVTQFGKPVTLSCSQTLNHNVMYWYQQKSSQAPKLLFHYYDKDFNNEADTPDNFQSRRPNTSFCFLDIRSPGLGDTAMYLCATSRDQTGGRQPQHFGDGTRLSIL.

The chain is built from TRBV5-1 and TRBJ1-1; 9 bases agree with TRBD1. Germline CDR1 SGHRS, CDR2 YFSETQ. The V and J ends lost 1 base and 4 bases, in that order; junction bases with no gene match: 17. The CDR3 is made up of 19 amino acids. This CDR3 is CASSLWPLRDRDPGTEAFF. Here the CDR3 DNA reads TGCGCCAGCAGCTTGTGGCCTCTCCGGGACAGGGACCCGGGCACTGAAGCTTTCTTT.

A few counts support this clone. The chain uses TRBV9 and TRBJ1-2; D perhaps matches TRBD1 (6 bases). V was cut by 0 bases and J by 6 bases, with 15 bases left in between. This CDR3 contains 15 residues. Per germline, CDR1 SGDLS and CDR2 YYNGEE. CDR3 amino acids: CASSVDRDNWDGYTF. The DNA of the CDR3 is TGTGCCAGCAGCGTAGACAGGGATAATTGGGATGGCTACACCTTC.

This chain joins TRBV28 and TRBJ1-2; maybe TRBD1 (5 bases). The germline gives CDR1 MDHEN, CDR2 SYDVKM. V was shortened by 5 bases and J by 4 bases, with 8 bases between the two germline ends. The CDR3 has 12 amino acids. The CDR3 nucleotides read TGTGCCAGCAGTGATGACAGCTATGGCTACACCTTC. Protein sequence: CASSDDSYGYTF.

The chain has TRBV19 and TRBJ1-5, with a tentative D call TRBD1 (5 bases). The V and J ends lost 6 bases and 3 bases respectively, with 18 bases between them. CDR3 size: 16 residues. Germline V gene data show CDR1 as LNHDA and CDR2 as SQIVND (reference sequence). The CDR3 reads CASRDINRRSNQPQHF. In DNA, the CDR3 is TGTGCCAGTAGAGATATCAACAGGCGATCCAATCAGCCCCAGCATTTT. Drawing the rest from reference TRBV19 and TRBJ1-5, the complete variable domain is DGGITQSPKYLFRKEGQNVTLSCEQNLNHDAMYWYRQDPGQGLRLIYYSQIVNDFQKGDIAEGYSVSREKKESFPLTVTSAQKNPTAFYLCASRDINRRSNQPQHFGDGTRLSIL.

The V and J genes are TRBV14 and TRBJ2-3; 7 bases fit TRBD1. Germline loops: CDR1 SGHDN, CDR2 FVKESK. With V trimmed by 1 base and J by 3 bases, 4 bases remained unmatched. The CDR3 runs 15 residues. The CDR3 spells CASSQAGQLTDTQYF. As DNA, the CDR3 is TGTGCCAGCAGCCAAGCGGGACAGCTAACAGATACGCAGTATTTT.

This clone was detected a few times. V usage is TRBV30 and J usage is TRBJ1-3, with unresolved D. Trimming took 1 base from V and 4 from J, leaving 14 bases between them. The CDR3 has 15 residues. Germline values: CDR1 GTSNPN, CDR2 SVGIG (reference sequence). The CDR3 protein is CAWSGRPSAGNTIYF. CDR3 nucleotide sequence: TGTGCCTGGAGTGGCAGGCCGTCGGCCGGAAACACCATATATTTT.

This chain links TRBV19 with TRBJ1-1; the D gene is possibly TRBD1 (5 bases). The CDR3 length is 13 residues. V lost 3 bases and J lost 7, with 12 bases in between. Looked up from germline, CDR1 is LNHDA and CDR2 is SQIVND (reference sequence). The CDR3 DNA sequence: TGTGCCAGTAGTATCGGTAGGGGTAGTGAAGCTTTCTTT. Protein product: CASSIGRGSEAFF.

This chain uses TRBV4-3 with TRBJ2-7; possible D gene TRBD1, 5 bases. This CDR3 contains 15 residues. From germline, CDR1 is LGHNA and CDR2 YSLEER. Trimming removed 1 base at V and 4 bases at J, with 14 bases between. The CDR3 loop is CASSQGRQKGYEQYF. CDR3 bases: TGCGCCAGCAGCCAAGGGCGGCAGAAGGGGTACGAGCAGTACTTC.

V usage is TRBV6-5 and J usage is TRBJ1-1, with D possibly being TRBD1 (5 bases). V was shortened by 2 bases and J by 4 bases, with 8 bases between the two germline ends. The CDR3 spans 13 residues. From germline, CDR1 is MNHEY and CDR2 SVGAGI. The CDR3 DNA sequence: TGTGCCAGCAGTTACGGGGGGACCACTGAAGCTTTCTTT. Protein sequence: CASSYGGTTEAFF.

This clone has only a few counts. The chain links TRBV5-6 to TRBJ2-7, with D perhaps TRBD2 (5 bases). The CDR3 has 13 residues. The V end was cut by 4 bases, the J end by 2 bases, with 10 bases between. Germline loops: CDR1 SGHDT, CDR2 YYEEEE. This chain's CDR3 is CASSLGMTYEQYF. The CDR3 bases are TGTGCCAGCAGCCTCGGGATGACCTACGAGCAGTACTTC.

This clone appeared once. This chain connects TRBV7-9 to TRBJ1-1; 7 bases line up with TRBD1. The CDR3 runs 15 residues. Per germline, CDR1 SEHNR and CDR2 FQNEAQ (reference sequence). Trimming removed 5 bases from V and 6 bases from J; junction bases left unmatched: 12. The DNA for the CDR3 is TGTGCCAGCAGCCCATCGGGGCAGGGGGTCGCTGAAGCTTTCTTT. It encodes CASSPSGQGVAEAFF.

The CDR3 nucleotides are TGTGCCAGTAGTATACAGATGAATGAGCAGTTCTTC. It specifies CASSIQMNEQFF. The chain couples TRBV19 to TRBJ2-1; no definite D call. V lost 2 bases, J lost 7 bases, and 6 bases lay in between. The CDR3 consists of 12 residues. Germline CDR1 LNHDA, CDR2 SQIVND (reference sequence).

The chain has TRBV30 and TRBJ1-6; 9 bases line up with TRBD1. Germline V gene data show CDR1 as GTSNPN and CDR2 as SVGIG (reference sequence). The CDR3 is made up of 15 amino acids. J lost 7 bases, V lost 2 bases, and 6 bases had no gene match. The chain's CDR3 is CAWSLRGTGNSPLHF. The CDR3, as DNA: TGTGCCTGGAGTCTGAGGGGGACAGGGAATTCACCCCTCCACTTT.

This chain uses TRBV7-9 with TRBJ2-5, with 7 positions matching TRBD1. CDR3 size: 15 residues. The germline CDR1 and CDR2 sequences are SEHNR and FQNEAQ (reference sequence). The trim removed 5 bases at V and 4 bases at J, leaving 10 bases unmatched. This CDR3 is CASSPQGSPVETQYF. The CDR3 DNA reads TGTGCCAGCAGCCCACAGGGGTCCCCGGTAGAGACCCAGTACTTC.

This chain uses TRBV3-1 (or the pseudogene TRBV3-2) with TRBJ1-2, with 8 bases lining up with TRBD1. J was trimmed by 7 bases and V by 4 bases; bases with no gene match: 5. This CDR3 region has 13 residues. CDR1 and CDR2 from the germline V gene are LGHDT and YNNKEL (reference sequence). In nucleotides, the CDR3 is TGTGCCAGCAGCCCCCAACAGGGGGGTGGCTACACCTTC. It yields the protein CASSPQQGGGYTF.

The rearrangement joins TRBV5-1 to TRBJ2-7; D gene ambiguous. This CDR3 comprises 11 residues. Germline CDR1 SGHRS, CDR2 YFSETQ. The V end was cut by 7 bases, the J end by 5 bases, with 10 bases between. CDR3 region: CASSGPNEQYF. CDR3 in DNA: TGCGCCAGCTCAGGCCCCAACGAGCAGTACTTC.

The CDR3 reads CSVPGLASEQYF. The CDR3 DNA reads as TGCAGCGTGCCCGGACTAGCGAGCGAGCAGTACTTC. This chain joins TRBV29-1 and TRBJ2-7, with 9 bases aligning to TRBD2. V lost 6 bases and J lost 6; bases outside the gene matches: 6. CDR3 length: 12 amino acids. Germline loops: CDR1 SQVTM, CDR2 ANQGSEA.

This clone was detected a few times. The chain joins TRBV27 to TRBJ2-7; 8 positions agree with TRBD2. V shed 8 bases and J 7 bases; nucleotides not matched to a gene: 16. Germline V CDR1 and CDR2: MNHEY, SMNVEV (reference sequence). This CDR3 has 15 residues. In nucleotides, the CDR3 is TGTGCCAGCCGGATCGCGGCCGGGAGGGCCTGGGAGCAGTACTTC. Protein: CASRIAAGRAWEQYF.

The rearrangement links TRBV25-1 to TRBJ1-5; 7 nucleotides line up with TRBD1. The CDR3 is 14 amino acids. Germline lookup yields CDR1 MGHDK and CDR2 SYGVNS. J lost 7 bases, V lost 7 bases, and 10 bases had no gene match. Here the CDR3 reads CASTHQGGRQPQHF. The CDR3 coding sequence is TGTGCCAGCACCCACCAAGGGGGCAGGCAGCCCCAGCATTTT.